This T cell receptor beta chain appears in the sequencing data of a study of early T cells in non-severe SARS-CoV-2 infection. From the 5' RACE reads, TCRdb called clonotypes with MiXCR, one entry per CDR3 protein. The top ten hold around 6.4% of the sample, which has 68,000 or so distinct CDR3 sequences, approximately 11% seen once. The CDR3 extends over 14 amino acids. V was pared by 4 bases and J by 7 bases, with 15 bases between. The germline CDR1 and CDR2 sequences are SGHRS and YFSETQ. Sequenced: whole blood. This chain uses TRBV5-1 with TRBJ2-1; D is uncertain. The receptor's source is an adult who was a healthcare worker with PCR-confirmed SARS-CoV-2 infection or an uninfected control (not recorded which). The CDR3 loop reads CASSPHLGRNEQFF. CDR3 nucleotide sequence: TGCGCCAGCAGCCCCCATCTTGGAAGGAATGAGCAGTTCTTC.